Presented here are 13 T cell receptor beta chains from one specimen sequenced in a study of T-cell reconstitution after alpha-beta-depleted transplantation in children. Unique molecular identifiers tagged the TCRbeta library. In TCRdb, the PCR reads were re-called with MiXCR into one record per CDR3 protein. In the table there are fewer than 700,000 distinct CDR3 sequences, 10% to 15% of which are singletons. This specimen consisted of PBMCs, mostly from graft donor cells, obtained 360 days after TCRalphabeta/CD19-depleted stem cell transplant. These receptor sequences come from a male patient younger than 18 who had a stem cell transplant for acute myeloid leukemia, so the T cells may come from the graft donor.

This clonotype was counted ten times or more. The chain recombines TRBV20-1 with TRBJ2-2; 11 bases are shared with TRBD2. Germline trimming cut 1 base from V and 5 bases from J; bases unmatched to any gene: 9. This CDR3 region has 17 residues. In germline, CDR1 is DFQATT, CDR2 SNEGSKA (reference sequence). The CDR3 coding sequence is TGCAGTGCTAGAGCACTAGCGGGAGTTGAAGCGACCGGGGAGCTGTTTTTT. It codes for CSARALAGVEATGELFF.

This clonotype was observed a few times. The chain is built from TRBV6-5 and TRBJ2-2; 11 nucleotides agree with TRBD2. This CDR3 comprises 16 residues. Germline loops: CDR1 MNHEY, CDR2 SVGAGI. Trimming removed 2 bases from V and 4 bases from J; junction bases left unmatched: 3. CDR3 protein: CASSYNLAGGTGELFF. The CDR3, as DNA: TGTGCCAGCAGTTACAACCTAGCGGGAGGCACCGGGGAGCTGTTTTTT.

This clonotype was recorded at least ten times. The V call is TRBV25-1, the J call TRBJ2-3, with 14 bases identical to TRBD2. The V and J ends lost 1 base and 4 bases, in that order; junction bases with no gene match: 10. Per the germline V gene, CDR1 is MGHDK and CDR2 is SYGVNS. This CDR3 is 19 amino acids long. The CDR3 reads CASSESPWGLAGVPDTQYF. The DNA for the CDR3 is TGTGCCAGCAGTGAATCTCCGTGGGGACTAGCGGGAGTCCCAGATACGCAGTATTTT.

The rearrangement joins TRBV20-1 to TRBJ1-6, with D possibly matching TRBD1 (5 bases). Germline-derived CDR1 and CDR2 are DFQATT and SNEGSKA (reference sequence). The CDR3 length is 15 residues. The V end lost 1 base, the J end lost 8 bases, and 15 bases lay between the germline ends. CDR3 region: CSARGFGGRHSPLHF. CDR3 nucleotides: TGCAGTGCTAGAGGATTTGGGGGTAGGCATTCACCCCTCCACTTT.

The genes are TRBV12-3 or TRBV12-4 and TRBJ2-1, with a tentative D call TRBD2 (6 bases). The CDR3 contains 13 residues. Trimming removed 7 bases from V and 4 bases from J, with 11 bases in between. CDR3 sequence (DNA): TGTGCCAGCACCCCCGGAGGGTACAATGAGCAGTTCTTC. This sequence encodes CASTPGGYNEQFF.

This chain joins TRBV5-1 and TRBJ1-5, with D unresolved. Germline CDR1 and CDR2: SGHRS and YFSETQ. Trimming removed 3 bases from V and 7 bases from J, with 14 bases in between. This CDR3 comprises 14 residues. CDR3 DNA sequence: TGCGCCAGCAGCTCTGGAAGCCTTGGCCAGCCCCAGCATTTT. This translates into CASSSGSLGQPQHF.

At least ten counts were recorded for this clonotype. V gene TRBV29-1 combines with J gene TRBJ2-7, with 8 bases aligning to TRBD2. V lost 4 bases and J lost 5; bases outside the gene matches: 10. The CDR3 extends over 14 amino acids. Germline V gives CDR1 SQVTM, CDR2 ANQGSEA. CDR3 residues: CSVAPSGSENEQYF. The CDR3 DNA follows: TGCAGCGTTGCGCCGAGCGGGAGTGAGAACGAGCAGTACTTC.

The genes are TRBV6-1 and TRBJ2-7; the match to TRBD1 covers 12 bases. Germline assignment: CDR1 MNHNS and CDR2 SASEGT. This CDR3 is 15 amino acids long. J gave up 5 bases and V 5 bases, and 7 bases lay outside the gene matches. The CDR3 DNA sequence: TGTGCCAGCAGTCGAGCGGGACAGGGGGCTAACGAGCAGTACTTC. Protein: CASSRAGQGANEQYF.

This chain connects TRBV20-1 to TRBJ2-2; 14 positions agree with TRBD2. Germline V lookup: CDR1 DFQATT, CDR2 SNEGSKA (reference sequence). The CDR3 is 17 amino acids. V shed 6 bases, J shed 2 bases, and the junction held 8 bases outside the gene matches. The CDR3 loop reads CSATSGTSGGNTGELFF. For the CDR3, the DNA is TGCAGTGCCACATCCGGGACTAGCGGGGGTAACACCGGGGAGCTGTTTTTT.

This clonotype was found many times. The rearrangement links TRBV7-9 to TRBJ1-6, with D possibly being TRBD1 (5 bases). Germline CDR1 SEHNR, CDR2 FQNEAQ (reference sequence). The CDR3 extends over 17 amino acids. The V end was cut by 1 base, the J end by 0 bases, with 10 bases between. CDR3 in DNA: TGTGCCAGCAGCTTAGGGGGCAGGAGCTCCTATAATTCACCCCTCCACTTT. Amino acids: CASSLGGRSSYNSPLHF.

This CDR3 is CSAPGLAGDRPMV. The CDR3 nucleotides are TGCAGTGCGCCAGGGCTAGCGGGAGACCGCCCTATGGTC. The J gene is TRBJ2-7, the V gene TRBV20-1, with TRBD2 matching 10 bases. CDR1 DFQATT and CDR2 SNEGSKA come from the germline V gene (reference sequence). This CDR3 region has 13 residues.

The V call is TRBV7-3, the J call TRBJ2-1; TRBD2 might be the D (6 bases). Trimming removed 5 bases from V and 7 bases from J, with 21 bases in between. The CDR3 is 16 amino acids. Germline values: CDR1 SGHTA, CDR2 FQGTGA. CDR3 nucleotide sequence: TGTGCCAGCAGCCCCCGGGACTCCATAAATCGGAATGAGCAGTTCTTC. It encodes CASSPRDSINRNEQFF.

In its sample, this clonotype was seen a few times. The CDR3 region has the DNA TGCAGTGCCCCCCCGGGGGACACCTACGAGCAGTACTTC. This sequence encodes CSAPPGDTYEQYF. The rearrangement uses TRBV20-1 and TRBJ2-7; either TRBD1 or TRBD2 may supply D (6 bases each). Germline values: CDR1 DFQATT, CDR2 SNEGSKA (reference sequence). This CDR3 region has 13 residues. Between the trimmed V and J ends, which lost 6 bases and 2 bases, there was a span of 14 bases.